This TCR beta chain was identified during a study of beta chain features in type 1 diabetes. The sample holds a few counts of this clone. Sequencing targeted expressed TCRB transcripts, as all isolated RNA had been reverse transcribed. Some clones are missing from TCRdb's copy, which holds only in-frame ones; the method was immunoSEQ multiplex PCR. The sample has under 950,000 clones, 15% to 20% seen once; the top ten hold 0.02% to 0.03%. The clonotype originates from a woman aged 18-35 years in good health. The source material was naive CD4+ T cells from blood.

CDR3 loop: CASSQGIVTEAFF. For the CDR3, the DNA is TGTGCCAGCTCACAGGGGATCGTCACCGAAGCTTTCTTT. The chain employs TRBV18 and TRBJ1-1; D is possibly TRBD1 (5 bases). This CDR3 contains 13 residues. The germline CDR1 and CDR2 sequences are KGHSH and LQKENI. Trimming removed 4 bases from V and 8 bases from J, with 14 bases in between.